These 11 T cell receptor beta chains came from one sample sequenced in a study of glioma-infiltrating T cells after dendritic cell vaccination. The data were produced by immunoSEQ multiplex PCR, yet TCRdb's version contains in-frame clones alone and is incomplete. The profile shows over 80,000 clones, around 90% of them singletons. This material consisted of blood, taken before dendritic cell vaccination. The receptors stem from a human donor with glioblastoma.

CDR3 DNA sequence: TGCGCCAGCAGCGACAGGGGTTATGGCTACACCTTC. Its translation: CASSDRGYGYTF. This rearrangement joins TRBV5-1 to TRBJ1-2, with TRBD1 identical over 8 bases. Trimming removed 4 bases from V and 5 bases from J; junction bases left unmatched: 1. The CDR3 runs 12 residues. Germline V gene data show CDR1 as SGHRS and CDR2 as YFSETQ.

This chain links TRBV7-3 with TRBJ1-1; 8 positions match TRBD1. There are 13 residues in the CDR3. J was trimmed by 8 bases and V by 5 bases; bases with no gene match: 7. CDR1 is SGHTA and CDR2 is FQGTGA in the germline V gene. Here the CDR3 reads CASSPTGAGEAFF. Here the CDR3 DNA reads TGTGCCAGCAGCCCGACAGGGGCGGGCGAAGCTTTCTTT.

For the CDR3, the DNA is TGTGCCAGCAGCTTAGTTGCGGGAGAAGGGCTCGCCCAGTACTTC. Translation gives CASSLVAGEGLAQYF. V gene TRBV7-2 combines with J gene TRBJ2-5, with 7 bases fitting TRBD2. The CDR3 spans 15 residues. V gave up 1 base and J gave up 9 bases; unmatched junction bases: 11. Germline loops: CDR1 SGHTA, CDR2 FQGNSA. The full variable domain, with the rest looked up from reference TRBV7-2 and TRBJ2-5, is GAGVSQSPSNKVTEKGKDVELRCDPISGHTALYWYRQSLGQGLEFLIYFQGNSAPDKSGLPSDRFSAERTGGSVSTLTIQRTQQEDSAVYLCASSLVAGEGLAQYFGPGTRLLVL.

The J gene is TRBJ1-5, the V gene TRBV12-5, with 11 bases identical to TRBD1. V shed 5 bases and J 2 bases; nucleotides not matched to a gene: 11. The CDR3 loop spans 18 amino acids. CDR1 is LGHNT and CDR2 is FRNRAP in the germline V gene. The CDR3 is CASGLGQGELTGNQPQHF. For the CDR3, the DNA is TGTGCTAGTGGTCTGGGACAGGGGGAGTTGACGGGCAATCAGCCCCAGCATTTT.

This clone has only a few counts. The genes are TRBV6-4 and TRBJ2-3; 8 nucleotides agree with TRBD2. This CDR3 region has 14 residues. The germline V gene encodes CDR1 MRHNA and CDR2 SNTAGT. The V gene end was trimmed by 5 bases and the J gene end by 3 bases; junction bases not matched to a gene: 4. The CDR3: CASSRGGETDTQYF. CDR3 DNA sequence: TGTGCCAGCAGTCGGGGGGGGGAAACAGATACGCAGTATTTT.

The J gene is TRBJ2-7, the V gene TRBV10-3, with TRBD2 matching 12 bases. V was clipped by 4 bases and J by 2 bases; unmatched bases: 3. The germline CDR1 and CDR2 sequences are ENHRY and SYGVKD. There are 15 residues in the CDR3. The CDR3 bases are TGTGCCATCAGTGGACTAGCGGGAGATCCCTACGAGCAGTACTTC. Translating gives CAISGLAGDPYEQYF.

The chain recombines TRBV6-1 with TRBJ1-3; D is perhaps TRBD1 (6 bases). Germline-derived CDR1 and CDR2 are MNHNS and SASEGT. CDR3 size: 13 residues. V was shortened by 7 bases and J by 4 bases, with 11 bases between the two germline ends. As DNA, the CDR3 is TGTGCCAGCAATAGGGGGACAGGAAACACCATATATTTT. As protein: CASNRGTGNTIYF.

The chain employs TRBV27 and TRBJ2-2; 9 bases map to TRBD2. This CDR3 has 16 amino acids. Per the germline V gene, CDR1 is MNHEY and CDR2 is SMNVEV (reference sequence). V trimming: 6 bases; J trimming: 2 bases; junction bases outside the gene matches: 7. This chain's CDR3 is CASRLSSGDNTGELFF. CDR3 DNA sequence: TGTGCCAGCAGACTCTCTAGCGGGGACAACACCGGGGAGCTGTTTTTT.

About this clone: The same CDR3 can be traced to other DNA sequences in this sample. The V and J genes are TRBV9 and TRBJ2-3, with D possibly TRBD2 on 5 matching bases. The V end was cut by 0 bases, the J end by 0 bases, with 5 bases between. The germline gives CDR1 SGDLS, CDR2 YYNGEE. The CDR3 has 14 amino acids. The CDR3 region is CASSVAGSTDTQYF. The CDR3, as DNA: TGTGCCAGCAGCGTAGCGGGAAGCACAGATACGCAGTATTTT. The variable domain in full, with the rest retrieved from reference TRBV9 and TRBJ2-3, is DSGVTQTPKHLITATGQRVTLRCSPRSGDLSVYWYQQSLDQGLQFLIQYYNGEERAKGNILERFSAQQFPDLHSELNLSSLELGDSALYFCASSVAGSTDTQYFGPGTRLTVL.

The V and J genes are TRBV14 and TRBJ2-5, with 7 bases lining up with TRBD2. The J segment lost 6 bases and the V segment lost 1 base, leaving 8 bases of the junction unmatched. Germline CDR1 SGHDN, CDR2 FVKESK. This CDR3 comprises 15 residues. The chain's CDR3 is CASSQGGWEGKTQYF. Written as DNA, the CDR3 is TGTGCCAGCAGCCAAGGCGGTTGGGAGGGGAAGACCCAGTACTTC.

V is TRBV10-1 and J is TRBJ1-1; 9 positions match TRBD1. CDR1 is WNHNN, CDR2 SYGVQD, per germline (reference sequence). With 5 bases clipped from V and 1 base from J, the junction kept 5 bases outside the gene matches. The CDR3 has 15 amino acids. The CDR3 sequence: CASSRDRVGNTEAFF. In DNA, the CDR3 is TGCGCCAGCAGTCGGGACAGGGTTGGGAACACTGAAGCTTTCTTT.